This T cell receptor beta chain was profiled in a study of Tregs in tolerant kidney transplant recipients. Unstimulated regulatory T cells (CD4+CD25+CD127-), CD4+CD25- non-regulatory cells, CD4 and CD8 cells were FACS-sorted from thawed PBMCs. Clones were sequenced by immunoSEQ multiplex PCR, and TCRdb holds only the in-frame ones, with some missing. Of roughly 64,000 clones detected, 95% to 98% appear once; the ten largest clones hold around 0.34%. The CDR3 extends over 13 amino acids. Germline V gene data show CDR1 as SGHTA and CDR2 as FQGNSA. V lost 0 bases, J lost 8 bases, and 10 bases lay in between.

This receptor was identified in a human donor who received a combined kidney and bone marrow transplant. Material: Tregs from blood, obtained before the transplant. This sequence joins TRBV7-2 and TRBJ1-2; D uncertain. The CDR3 DNA sequence: TGTGCCAGCAGCTTAGCGGCAGTGCGGGGCTACACCTTC. Translated: CASSLAAVRGYTF.